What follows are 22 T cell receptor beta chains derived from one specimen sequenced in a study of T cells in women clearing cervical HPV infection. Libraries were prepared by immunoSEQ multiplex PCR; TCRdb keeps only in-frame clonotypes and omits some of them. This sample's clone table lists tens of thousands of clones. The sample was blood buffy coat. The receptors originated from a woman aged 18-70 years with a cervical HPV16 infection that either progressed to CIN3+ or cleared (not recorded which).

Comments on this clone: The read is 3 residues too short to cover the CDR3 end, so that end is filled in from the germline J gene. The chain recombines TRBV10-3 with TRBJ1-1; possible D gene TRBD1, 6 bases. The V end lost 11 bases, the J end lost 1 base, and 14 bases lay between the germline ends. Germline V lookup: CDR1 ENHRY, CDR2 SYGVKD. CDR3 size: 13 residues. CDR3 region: CAYRGGANTEAFF. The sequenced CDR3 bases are TGTGCCTACAGAGGGGGGGCGAACACTGAA.

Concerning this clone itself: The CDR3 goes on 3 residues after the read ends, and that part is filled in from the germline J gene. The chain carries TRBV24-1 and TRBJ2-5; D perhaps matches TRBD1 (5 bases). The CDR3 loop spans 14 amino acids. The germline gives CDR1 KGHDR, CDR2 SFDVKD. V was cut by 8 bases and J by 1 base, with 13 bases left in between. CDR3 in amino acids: CATTEGQIQETQYF. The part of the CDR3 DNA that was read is TGTGCCACCACCGAAGGACAAATCCAAGAGACC.

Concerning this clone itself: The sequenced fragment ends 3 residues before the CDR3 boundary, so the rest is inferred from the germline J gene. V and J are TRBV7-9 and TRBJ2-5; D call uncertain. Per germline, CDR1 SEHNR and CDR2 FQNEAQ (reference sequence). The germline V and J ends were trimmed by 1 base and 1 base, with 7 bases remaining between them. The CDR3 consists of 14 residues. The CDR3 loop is CASSLGFSQETQYF. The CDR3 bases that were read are TGTGCCAGCAGCTTAGGGTTTAGCCAAGAGACC.

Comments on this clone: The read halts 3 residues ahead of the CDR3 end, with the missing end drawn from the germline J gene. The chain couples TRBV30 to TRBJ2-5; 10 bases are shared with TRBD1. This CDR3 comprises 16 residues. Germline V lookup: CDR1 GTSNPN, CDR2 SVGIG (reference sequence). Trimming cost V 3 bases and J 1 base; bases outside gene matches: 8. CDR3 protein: CAWRGRQGARQETQYF. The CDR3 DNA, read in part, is TGTGCCTGGAGGGGACGACAGGGGGCCCGCCAAGAGACC.

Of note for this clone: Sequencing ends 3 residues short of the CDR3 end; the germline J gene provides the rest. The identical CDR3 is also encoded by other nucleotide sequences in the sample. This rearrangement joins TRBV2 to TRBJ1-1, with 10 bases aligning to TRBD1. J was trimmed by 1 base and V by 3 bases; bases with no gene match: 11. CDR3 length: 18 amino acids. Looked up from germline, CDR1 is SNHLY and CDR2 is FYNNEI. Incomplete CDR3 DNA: TGTGCCAGCAGTGAGGGCTTCGACAGGGGGCGCGGGAACACTGAA. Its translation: CASSEGFDRGRGNTE. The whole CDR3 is CASSEGFDRGRGNTEAFF.

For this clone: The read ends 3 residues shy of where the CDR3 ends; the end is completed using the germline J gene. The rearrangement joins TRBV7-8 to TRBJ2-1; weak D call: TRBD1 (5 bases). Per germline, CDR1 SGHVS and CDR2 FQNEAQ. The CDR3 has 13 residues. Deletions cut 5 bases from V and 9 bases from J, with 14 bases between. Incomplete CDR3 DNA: TGTGCCAGCAGCAAAAGGACACGGCCTGAG. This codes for CASSKRTRPE. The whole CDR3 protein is CASSKRTRPEQFF. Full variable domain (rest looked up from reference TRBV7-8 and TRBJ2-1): GAGVSQSPRYKVAKRGQDVALRCDPISGHVSLFWYQQALGQGPEFLTYFQNEAQLDKSGLPSDRFFAERPEGSVSTLKIQRTQQEDSAVYLCASSKRTRPEQFFGPGTRLTVL.

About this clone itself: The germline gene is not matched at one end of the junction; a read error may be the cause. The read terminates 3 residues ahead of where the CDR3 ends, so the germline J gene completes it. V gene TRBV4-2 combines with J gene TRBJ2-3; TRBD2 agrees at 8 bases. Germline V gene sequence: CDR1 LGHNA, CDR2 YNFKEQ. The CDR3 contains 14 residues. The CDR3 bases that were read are TGCGCCAGCAGCCGTCGACTAGCGACAGATACG. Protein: CASSRRLATDT. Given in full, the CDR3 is CASSRRLATDTQYF.

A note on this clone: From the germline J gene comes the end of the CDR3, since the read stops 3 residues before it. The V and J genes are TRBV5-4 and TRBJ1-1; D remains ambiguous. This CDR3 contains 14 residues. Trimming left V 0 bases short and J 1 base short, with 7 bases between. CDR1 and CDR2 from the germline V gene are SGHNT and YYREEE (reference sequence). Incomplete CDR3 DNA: TGTGCCAGCAGCTTGGAACATGGGAACACTGAA. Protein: CASSLEHGNTE. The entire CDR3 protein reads CASSLEHGNTEAFF.

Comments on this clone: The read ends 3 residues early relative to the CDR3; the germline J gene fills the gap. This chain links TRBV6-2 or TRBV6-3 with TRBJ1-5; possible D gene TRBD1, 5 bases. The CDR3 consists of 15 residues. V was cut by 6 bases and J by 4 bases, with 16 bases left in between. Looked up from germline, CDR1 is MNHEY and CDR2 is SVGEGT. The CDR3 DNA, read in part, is TGTGCCAGCAGCCTTACGACATACAGGAATCAGCCC. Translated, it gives CASSLTTYRNQP. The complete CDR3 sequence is CASSLTTYRNQPQHF.

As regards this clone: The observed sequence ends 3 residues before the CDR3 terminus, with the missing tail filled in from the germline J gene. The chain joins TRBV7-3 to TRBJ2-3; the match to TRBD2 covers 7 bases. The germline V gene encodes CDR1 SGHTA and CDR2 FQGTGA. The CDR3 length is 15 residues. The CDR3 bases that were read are TGTGCCAGCAGCTTAGGAGGCGCGGGAGATCCTGCG. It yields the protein CASSLGGAGDPA. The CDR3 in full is CASSLGGAGDPAQYF. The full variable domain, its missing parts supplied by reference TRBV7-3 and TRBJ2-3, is GAGVSQTPSNKVTEKGKYVELRCDPISGHTALYWYRQSLGQGPEFLIYFQGTGAADDSGLPNDRFFAVRPEGSVSTLKIQRTERGDSAVYLCASSLGGAGDPAQYFGPGTRLTVL.

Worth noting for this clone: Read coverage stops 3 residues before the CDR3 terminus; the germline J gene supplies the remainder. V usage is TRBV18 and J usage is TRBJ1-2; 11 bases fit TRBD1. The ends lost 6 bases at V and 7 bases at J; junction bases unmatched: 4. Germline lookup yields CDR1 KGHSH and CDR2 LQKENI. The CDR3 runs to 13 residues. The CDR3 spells CASSDRGQGGYTF. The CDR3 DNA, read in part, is TGTGCCAGCTCGGACAGGGGGCAAGGTGGC.

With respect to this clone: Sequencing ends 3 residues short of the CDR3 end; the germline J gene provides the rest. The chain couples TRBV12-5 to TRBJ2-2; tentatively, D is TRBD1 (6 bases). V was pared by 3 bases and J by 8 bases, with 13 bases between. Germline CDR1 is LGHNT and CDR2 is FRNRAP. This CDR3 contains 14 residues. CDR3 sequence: CASGLGQPSGELFF. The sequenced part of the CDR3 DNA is TGTGCTAGTGGTTTAGGACAGCCGAGTGGGGAG.

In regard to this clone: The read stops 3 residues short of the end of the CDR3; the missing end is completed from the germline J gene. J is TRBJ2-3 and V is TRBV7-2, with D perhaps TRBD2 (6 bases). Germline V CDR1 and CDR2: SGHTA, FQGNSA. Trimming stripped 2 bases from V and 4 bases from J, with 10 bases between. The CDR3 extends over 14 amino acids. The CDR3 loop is CASSLRTGADTQYF. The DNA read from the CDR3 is TGTGCCAGCAGCTTAAGGACGGGGGCAGATACG.

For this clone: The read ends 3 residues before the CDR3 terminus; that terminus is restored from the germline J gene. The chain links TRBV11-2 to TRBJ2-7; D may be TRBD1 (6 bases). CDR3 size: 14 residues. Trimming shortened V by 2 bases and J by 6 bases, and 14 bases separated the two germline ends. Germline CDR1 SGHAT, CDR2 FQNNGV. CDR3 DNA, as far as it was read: TGTGCCAGCAGCTTACAGGCAGGGGTGGTCGAG. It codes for CASSLQAGVVE. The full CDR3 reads CASSLQAGVVEQYF.

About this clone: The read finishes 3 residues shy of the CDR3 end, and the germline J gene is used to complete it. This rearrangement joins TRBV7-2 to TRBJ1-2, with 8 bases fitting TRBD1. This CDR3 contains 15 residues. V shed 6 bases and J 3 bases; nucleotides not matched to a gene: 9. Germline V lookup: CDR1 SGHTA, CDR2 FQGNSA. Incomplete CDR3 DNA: TGTGCCAGCAGGCTTGACAGGGGTGGTCACTATGGC. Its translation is CASRLDRGGHYG. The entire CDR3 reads CASRLDRGGHYGYTF.

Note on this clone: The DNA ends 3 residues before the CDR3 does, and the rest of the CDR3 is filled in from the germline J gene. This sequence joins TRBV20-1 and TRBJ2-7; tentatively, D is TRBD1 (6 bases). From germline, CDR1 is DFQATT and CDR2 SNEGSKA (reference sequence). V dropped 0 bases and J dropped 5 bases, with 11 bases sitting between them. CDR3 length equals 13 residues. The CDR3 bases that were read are TGCAGTGCTAGAGATGGGGGCCGCAACGAG. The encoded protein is CSARDGGRNE. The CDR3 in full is CSARDGGRNEQYF.

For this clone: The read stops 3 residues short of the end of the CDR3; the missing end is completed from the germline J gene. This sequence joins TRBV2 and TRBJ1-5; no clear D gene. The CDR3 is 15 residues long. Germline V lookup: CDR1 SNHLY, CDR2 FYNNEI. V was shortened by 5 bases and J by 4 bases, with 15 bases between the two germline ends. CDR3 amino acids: CASSPTDLMNQPQHF. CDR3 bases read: TGTGCCAGCAGTCCGACTGACCTCATGAATCAGCCC.

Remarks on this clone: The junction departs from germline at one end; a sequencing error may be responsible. CDR3 sequence reads: CASSKGSGKYTDTQYF. CDR3 DNA, as far as it was read: TGTGCTAGCAGCAAGGGCAGCGGGAAATACACAGATACG. The gene calls are TRBV7-7 and TRBJ2-3; 7 nucleotides line up with TRBD2. The read stops 3 residues short of the end of the CDR3; the missing end is completed from the germline J gene. CDR1 SSHAT and CDR2 FNYEAQ come from the germline V gene (reference sequence). This CDR3 is built from 16 residues.

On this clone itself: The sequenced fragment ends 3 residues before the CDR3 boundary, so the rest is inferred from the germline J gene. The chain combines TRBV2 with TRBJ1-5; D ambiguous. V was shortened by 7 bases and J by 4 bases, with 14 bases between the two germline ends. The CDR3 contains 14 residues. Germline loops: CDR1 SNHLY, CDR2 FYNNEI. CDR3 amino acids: CASNQRHGNQPQHF. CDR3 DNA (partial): TGTGCCAGCAACCAAAGACATGGGAATCAGCCC.

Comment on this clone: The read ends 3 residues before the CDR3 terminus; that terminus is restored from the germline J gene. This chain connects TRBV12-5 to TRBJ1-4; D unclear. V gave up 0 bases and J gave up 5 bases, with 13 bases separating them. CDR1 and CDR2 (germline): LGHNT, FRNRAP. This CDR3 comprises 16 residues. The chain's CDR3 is CASGLVLDRRNEKLFF. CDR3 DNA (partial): TGTGCTAGTGGTTTGGTACTAGACCGGCGGAATGAAAAA.

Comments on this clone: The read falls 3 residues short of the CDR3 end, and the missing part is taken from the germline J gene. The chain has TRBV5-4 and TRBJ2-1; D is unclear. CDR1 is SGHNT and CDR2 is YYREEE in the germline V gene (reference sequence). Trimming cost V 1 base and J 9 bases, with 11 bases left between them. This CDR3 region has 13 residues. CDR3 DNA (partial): TGTGCCAGCAGCTTGTTGCGCGGTGGTGAG. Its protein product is CASSLLRGGE. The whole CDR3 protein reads CASSLLRGGEQFF.

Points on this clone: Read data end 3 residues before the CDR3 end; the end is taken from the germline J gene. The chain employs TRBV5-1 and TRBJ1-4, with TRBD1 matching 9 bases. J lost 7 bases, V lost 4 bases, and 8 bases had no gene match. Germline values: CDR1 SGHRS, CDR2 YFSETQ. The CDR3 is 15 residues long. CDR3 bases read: TGCGCCAGCAGCCCTCGGACAGGGGCAACTGAAAAA. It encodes CASSPRTGATEK. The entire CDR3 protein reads CASSPRTGATEKLFF.